This T cell receptor beta chain was sequenced during a study of blood T cell repertoires in COVID-19. On the study more broadly: Samples taken during acute and convalescent COVID-19 were collected in the United States, Italy and Spain. Sample material is recorded as cDNA or gDNA derived from T cells, B-cell-depleted T cells, or PBMCs.

The CDR3 is 17 residues long. V dropped 4 bases and J dropped 3; count of bases not matched to a gene: 5. Germline values: CDR1 LGHDT, CDR2 YNNKEL (reference sequence). As originally analysed: Reference gene primer amplification gave estimated nucleated cell counts. Method: immunoSEQ multiplex PCR; TCRdb's copy keeps in-frame clones and lacks some. That table supplies the V and J calls and clone size; D and trimming were determined from the DNA. The sample records 250,000 to 400,000 clones, approximately 90% being singletons. This clone has only one observation. V is TRBV3-1 (or the pseudogene TRBV3-2) and J is TRBJ2-1, with TRBD2 identical over 14 bases. The receptor was isolated from a woman younger than 45 with COVID-19, enrolled during active disease. The sequenced sample was peripheral blood. CDR3 DNA sequence: TGTGCCAGCAGCCGTTGGACTAGCGGGGGGCACTACAATGAGCAGTTCTTC. It encodes CASSRWTSGGHYNEQFF.